This T cell receptor (beta chain) appears in the sequencing data of a study of CD8 T cells in Susac syndrome. Study-wide context: Patients with Susac syndrome were, at the time of blood collection, therapy-naive, maintained on corticosteroids, or maintained on intravenous immunoglobulin alone.

Whole-study findings and limits: The study found that Susac CD8+ clonal expansion peaked in TEMRA cells and active patients.

A remark on this clonotype: Its cognate antigen is unknown.

Random hexamers were used to reverse transcribe an amount of about 0.5 to 1 ug RNA. TCRdb itself ran the immunoSEQ multiplex PCR reads through MiXCR, one entry per CDR3 protein. The sample lists more than 70,000 distinct CDR3 sequences, around 94% occurring once. The CDR3 runs 16 residues. V lost 4 bases, J lost 6 bases, and 11 bases stayed unmatched. Germline V CDR1 and CDR2: SGHRS, YFSETQ. The V call is TRBV5-1, the J call TRBJ2-3; 10 nucleotides agree with TRBD1. The origin of this receptor is a human donor with Susac syndrome. Source material: CD8+ T cells from PBMCs. The CDR3 DNA reads as TGCGCCAGCAGCAAGGACAGGGGGTTCGTTGAGGATACGCAGTATTTT. Translation: CASSKDRGFVEDTQYF.